Listed below are T cell receptor beta chains from one sample, sequenced in a study of blood T cell repertoires in COVID-19. TCRdb's table, derived via immunoSEQ multiplex PCR, lists solely in-frame clones and lacks some. The sample yields under 90,000 clones, 60% to 75% seen once. The sequenced material came from peripheral blood. All receptors derive from a man aged 50 to 60 with active or convalescent COVID-19. Each CDR3 is given with its conserved first and last residue. D genes are given only for firm matches. For some rows the clone size is stated as once, few or many, or as a class when expanded; others skip it.

>NA|TRBJ1-4|NA|TRBV27
CASSFTTGRAEKLFF
TGTGCCAGCAGCTTCACCACAGGTCGGGCGGAAAAACTGTTTTTT
>NA|TRBJ1-1|NA|TRBV6-4
CASYPDRLGTEAFF
TGTGCCAGCTACCCAGACAGGTTAGGGACTGAAGCTTTCTTT
>NA|TRBJ2-3|TRBD2|TRBV19
CASSITGQRGGSTDTQYF
TGTGCCAGTAGTATCACCGGGCAGCGGGGGGGTAGCACAGATACGCAGTATTTT
>NA|TRBJ2-7|NA|TRBV7-2
CASSLWDKYYEQYF
TGTGCCAGCAGCTTATGGGACAAATATTACGAGCAGTACTTC
>NA|TRBJ2-1|TRBD1|TRBV5-4
CASSLPLQWDREGNEQFF
TGTGCCAGCAGCTTGCCGCTACAATGGGACAGGGAGGGCAATGAGCAGTTCTTC
>NA|TRBJ1-4|NA|TRBV14
CASSPQVASEKLFF
TGTGCCAGCAGCCCCCAGGTTGCCTCCGAAAAACTGTTTTTT
>NA|TRBJ2-1|TRBD2|TRBV2
CATQAGGNYNEQFF
TGTGCCACCCAGGCGGGGGGGAATTACAATGAGCAGTTCTTC
>few|TRBJ2-5|NA|TRBV15
CATSRGAVQETQYF
TGTGCCACCAGCAGAGGAGCGGTACAAGAGACCCAGTACTTC
>NA|TRBJ2-7|NA|TRBV29-1
CSVEAQDREQYF
TGCAGCGTTGAAGCCCAAGACAGGGAGCAGTACTTC
>NA|TRBJ2-7|TRBD1|TRBV7-8
CASSDRDREAYEQYF
TGTGCCAGCAGCGACCGGGACAGGGAGGCCTACGAGCAGTACTTC
>NA|TRBJ2-3|NA|TRBV7-2
CASSPRKTDTQYF
TGTGCCAGCAGCCCCAGGAAAACAGATACGCAGTATTTT
>NA|TRBJ2-5|TRBD2|TRBV30
CAWSLVSGGAGETQYF
TGTGCCTGGAGTTTGGTTAGCGGGGGGGCCGGAGAGACCCAGTACTTC
>NA|TRBJ2-7|NA|TRBV9
CASSVAGDSFDEQYF
TGTGCCAGCAGCGTGGCAGGTGATTCATTTGACGAGCAGTACTTC
>few|TRBJ2-3|TRBD2|TRBV2
CASSPPGLRGPTDTQYF
TGTGCCAGCAGTCCCCCGGGACTACGGGGCCCCACAGATACGCAGTATTTT
>NA|TRBJ2-2|NA|TRBV11-2
CASSQQRDTGELFF
TGTGCCAGCAGCCAACAGCGGGACACCGGGGAGCTGTTTTTT